This entry concerns a single T cell receptor beta chain. Its specificity is not known. V gave up 10 bases and J gave up 7 bases; unmatched junction bases: 5. Germline V gives CDR1 MDHEN, CDR2 SYDVKM. CDR3 length: 12 residues. The data derive from a study of cytomegalovirus exposure and HLA in healthy donors. Study observations and caveats: In an earlier analysis, most TCR beta V segments were productive about 87% or about 30% of the time. Indistinguishable V segments such as TRBV6-2 and TRBV6-3 were excluded. In a later analysis, V- and J-gene trimming of beta chains associated with a DCLRE1C missense variant, replicated independently.

Primers: 60 Vbeta forward and 13 Jbeta reverse. The table came from immunoSEQ multiplex PCR; TCRdb's copy has only in-frame clones and leaves some out. The sample comprises 160,000 or so clones, more than 80% of which are singletons, and roughly an eighth rests with the top ten. The sample consisted of PBMCs. The rearrangement joins TRBV28 to TRBJ1-4, with 8 bases fitting TRBD1. The clonotype comes from a woman aged 45-65 years in good health and CMV-seronegative. CDR3 bases: TGTGCCACCGGACAGGGTCTTGAAAAACTGTTTTTT. Amino acids: CATGQGLEKLFF. The whole variable domain, filled in from reference TRBV28 and TRBJ1-4, reads DVKVTQSSRYLVKRTGEKVFLECVQDMDHENMFWYRQDPGLGLRLIYFSYDVKMKEKGDIPEGYSVSREKKERFSLILESASTNQTSMYLCATGQGLEKLFFGSGTQLSVL.